Listed below are T cell receptor beta chains from one sample, sequenced in a study of beta chain features in type 1 diabetes. Clones were read by immunoSEQ multiplex PCR, and TCRdb kept only the in-frame ones, dropping some. The data show just over 600,000 clones, roughly 16% seen once. The specimen sequenced was naive CD4+ T cells from blood. These TCRs come from a man younger than 30 in good health. Both conserved end residues are part of each CDR3. Fields, in order: V gene, CDR3 length, D gene, J gene, clone size, CDR3 DNA, CDR3 protein. The D gene is left open where the match is weak. Where a row states a size, it is once, few, many or the class of an expanded clone; other rows omit it.

v_call: TRBV2
cdr3_length: 14
d_call: .
j_call: TRBJ1-2
clone_size: few
cdr3_nt: TGTGCCAGCAGCGTTGGACGGTTAAACTATGGCTACACCTTC
cdr3_aa: CASSVGRLNYGYTF

v_call: TRBV28
cdr3_length: 20
d_call: TRBD2
j_call: TRBJ2-1
clone_size: .
cdr3_nt: TGTGCCAGCAGTTTATCTCTTGGTAGGCTAGCGGGCCACTCCTACAATGAGCAGTTCTTC
cdr3_aa: CASSLSLGRLAGHSYNEQFF

v_call: TRBV25-1
cdr3_length: 14
d_call: .
j_call: TRBJ1-2
clone_size: .
cdr3_nt: TGTGCCAGCAGTGAAGGTGGAGGGATTGGAGGCTACACCTTC
cdr3_aa: CASSEGGGIGGYTF

v_call: TRBV13
cdr3_length: 12
d_call: .
j_call: TRBJ2-7
clone_size: many
cdr3_nt: TGTGCCAGCAGGTACGGGGTTAGGGTGCCGTACTTC
cdr3_aa: CASRYGVRVPYF

v_call: TRBV2
cdr3_length: 16
d_call: .
j_call: TRBJ1-2
clone_size: .
cdr3_nt: TGTGCCAGCAGTGAAGTGGGCCCAGGAGACGGCTATGGCTACACCTTC
cdr3_aa: CASSEVGPGDGYGYTF

v_call: TRBV6-5
cdr3_length: 15
d_call: TRBD1
j_call: TRBJ2-3
clone_size: .
cdr3_nt: TGTGCCAGCAGACCTGGACAGGGAGGCACAGATACGCAGTATTTT
cdr3_aa: CASRPGQGGTDTQYF

v_call: TRBV7-3
cdr3_length: 15
d_call: TRBD1
j_call: TRBJ1-1
clone_size: .
cdr3_nt: TGTGCCAGCAGCCCACAACAGGGGGCAAGGACTGAAGCTTTCTTT
cdr3_aa: CASSPQQGARTEAFF

v_call: TRBV20-1
cdr3_length: 10
d_call: TRBD1
j_call: TRBJ2-7
clone_size: few
cdr3_nt: TGCAGTGCCCAAAGACAGGGGCAGTACTTC
cdr3_aa: CSAQRQGQYF

v_call: TRBV5-1
cdr3_length: 13
d_call: .
j_call: TRBJ2-2
clone_size: few
cdr3_nt: TGCGCCAGCACCCTAGAGGTCACCGGGGAGCTGTTTTTT
cdr3_aa: CASTLEVTGELFF

v_call: TRBV5-4
cdr3_length: 15
d_call: .
j_call: TRBJ1-2
clone_size: .
cdr3_nt: TGTGCCAGCAGCTCCGACTCGACACGAAACTATGGCTACACCTTC
cdr3_aa: CASSSDSTRNYGYTF

v_call: TRBV30
cdr3_length: 15
d_call: TRBD1
j_call: TRBJ2-7
clone_size: .
cdr3_nt: TGTGCCTGGAGTCTCTCCGGGACAGGGCCCTACGAGCAGTACTTC
cdr3_aa: CAWSLSGTGPYEQYF

v_call: TRBV5-1
cdr3_length: 13
d_call: .
j_call: TRBJ2-7
clone_size: .
cdr3_nt: TGCGCCAGCACCAGGGTGGGCTCCTACGAGCAGTACTTC
cdr3_aa: CASTRVGSYEQYF

v_call: TRBV21-1
cdr3_length: 14
d_call: .
j_call: TRBJ1-5
clone_size: few
cdr3_nt: TGTGCCAGCGGACCTAATCGGGCTTATCAGCCCCAGCATTTT
cdr3_aa: CASGPNRAYQPQHF

v_call: TRBV9
cdr3_length: 14
d_call: .
j_call: TRBJ1-2
clone_size: .
cdr3_nt: TGTGCCAGCAGCTTAGTGGGGGCGGAAGGTGGCTACACCTTC
cdr3_aa: CASSLVGAEGGYTF

v_call: TRBV28
cdr3_length: 16
d_call: TRBD2
j_call: TRBJ2-4
clone_size: .
cdr3_nt: TGTGCCAGCAGTGCATCTAGCGGGAGGGTACCGAACATTCAGTACTTC
cdr3_aa: CASSASSGRVPNIQYF

v_call: TRBV5-1
cdr3_length: 15
d_call: .
j_call: TRBJ2-5
clone_size: few
cdr3_nt: TGCGCCAGCAGCTTGGGCCGGTGGGGTCAAGAGACCCAGTACTTC
cdr3_aa: CASSLGRWGQETQYF

v_call: TRBV7-2
cdr3_length: 15
d_call: .
j_call: TRBJ2-7
clone_size: .
cdr3_nt: TGTGCCAGCAGCTTAGGCCCAGCGGGTCGCGGGGAGCAGTACTTC
cdr3_aa: CASSLGPAGRGEQYF

v_call: TRBV28
cdr3_length: 13
d_call: TRBD1
j_call: TRBJ1-2
clone_size: .
cdr3_nt: TGTGCCAGCAGTTACAGGGGAAGCTATGGCTACACCTTC
cdr3_aa: CASSYRGSYGYTF

v_call: TRBV7-2
cdr3_length: 14
d_call: .
j_call: TRBJ1-3
clone_size: .
cdr3_nt: TGTGCCAGCAGCCGGGACCACTCTGGAAACACCATATATTTT
cdr3_aa: CASSRDHSGNTIYF

v_call: TRBV25-1
cdr3_length: 13
d_call: .
j_call: TRBJ2-5
clone_size: .
cdr3_nt: TGTGCCAGCAGCCGAATATCTCAAGAGACCCAGTACTTC
cdr3_aa: CASSRISQETQYF

v_call: TRBV7-3
cdr3_length: 16
d_call: TRBD1
j_call: TRBJ2-5
clone_size: .
cdr3_nt: TGTGCCAGCAGCCCCCACCCATCGACAGGGATCGAGACCCAGTACTTC
cdr3_aa: CASSPHPSTGIETQYF

v_call: TRBV5-4
cdr3_length: 14
d_call: .
j_call: TRBJ2-5
clone_size: .
cdr3_nt: TGTGCCAGCAGCTTGGCACGGTACCAAGAGACCCAGTACTTC
cdr3_aa: CASSLARYQETQYF

v_call: TRBV18
cdr3_length: 15
d_call: TRBD2
j_call: TRBJ2-3
clone_size: .
cdr3_nt: TGTGCCAGCTCCCCGTCGAGCGGGGGTGCAGATACGCAGTATTTT
cdr3_aa: CASSPSSGGADTQYF

v_call: TRBV10-3
cdr3_length: 14
d_call: .
j_call: TRBJ1-2
clone_size: few
cdr3_nt: TGTGCCATCAGTGCGGACAGCTCTAACTATGGCTACACCTTC
cdr3_aa: CAISADSSNYGYTF

v_call: TRBV28
cdr3_length: 12
d_call: .
j_call: TRBJ2-7
clone_size: .
cdr3_nt: TGTGCCAGCAGTTTAGGACAGTACGAGCAGTACTTC
cdr3_aa: CASSLGQYEQYF

v_call: TRBV7-9
cdr3_length: 15
d_call: .
j_call: TRBJ1-6
clone_size: .
cdr3_nt: TGTGCCCTGCCGGGGGGCGGATCTAATAATTCACCCCTCCACTTT
cdr3_aa: CALPGGGSNNSPLHF

v_call: TRBV7-9
cdr3_length: 16
d_call: .
j_call: TRBJ1-2
clone_size: .
cdr3_nt: TGTGCCAGCAGCTTAGGGGACACCGCCCCATACTATGGCTACACCTTC
cdr3_aa: CASSLGDTAPYYGYTF

v_call: TRBV7-2
cdr3_length: 14
d_call: .
j_call: TRBJ2-1
clone_size: .
cdr3_nt: TGTGCCAGCAGCTTCAGGGGTACCTACAATGAGCAGTTCTTC
cdr3_aa: CASSFRGTYNEQFF

v_call: TRBV10-3
cdr3_length: 17
d_call: TRBD2
j_call: TRBJ2-1
clone_size: few
cdr3_nt: TGTGCCATCAGTGGACGCCAGGGACTAGCGGGGCACAATGAGCAGTTCTTC
cdr3_aa: CAISGRQGLAGHNEQFF

v_call: TRBV5-4
cdr3_length: 15
d_call: TRBD2
j_call: TRBJ2-1
clone_size: few
cdr3_nt: TGTGCCAGCAGCTTGGTGGTAGCGGGGGGACGTGAGCAGTTCTTC
cdr3_aa: CASSLVVAGGREQFF

v_call: TRBV23-1
cdr3_length: 16
d_call: .
j_call: TRBJ2-7
clone_size: few
cdr3_nt: TGCGCCAGCAGTCAATCGTTCCGGGCCTTCCACTACGAGCAGTACTTC
cdr3_aa: CASSQSFRAFHYEQYF

v_call: TRBV6-1
cdr3_length: 15
d_call: .
j_call: TRBJ2-1
clone_size: few
cdr3_nt: TGTGCCAGCAGTGAACTCAACTTGGGCTACAATGAGCAGTTCTTC
cdr3_aa: CASSELNLGYNEQFF

v_call: TRBV7-2
cdr3_length: 14
d_call: .
j_call: TRBJ2-7
clone_size: .
cdr3_nt: TGTGCCAGCAGCTTAGGAGTTGAACACTACGAGCAGTACTTC
cdr3_aa: CASSLGVEHYEQYF

v_call: TRBV7-6
cdr3_length: 15
d_call: TRBD1
j_call: TRBJ2-2
clone_size: .
cdr3_nt: TGTGCCAGCAGCTTAGAGGGACAGGCGACCGGGGAGCTGTTTTTT
cdr3_aa: CASSLEGQATGELFF

v_call: TRBV5-4
cdr3_length: 14
d_call: .
j_call: TRBJ2-1
clone_size: few
cdr3_nt: TGTGCCAGCAGCTTGGCCCTTGGCAGGGATGAGCAGTTCTTC
cdr3_aa: CASSLALGRDEQFF

v_call: TRBV5-4
cdr3_length: 14
d_call: TRBD2
j_call: TRBJ2-5
clone_size: few
cdr3_nt: TGTGCCAGCAGCCATAGCGGGAGATCGGAGACCCAGTACTTC
cdr3_aa: CASSHSGRSETQYF

v_call: TRBV7-8
cdr3_length: 14
d_call: TRBD1
j_call: TRBJ1-1
clone_size: .
cdr3_nt: TGTGCCAGCAGCTTAGGGGACAGGGGCACTGAAGCTTTCTTT
cdr3_aa: CASSLGDRGTEAFF

v_call: TRBV19
cdr3_length: 13
d_call: .
j_call: TRBJ2-2
clone_size: .
cdr3_nt: TGTGCCAGTAGGGGAATTCCCACCGGGGAGCTGTTTTTT
cdr3_aa: CASRGIPTGELFF

v_call: TRBV4-3
cdr3_length: 17
d_call: TRBD2
j_call: TRBJ2-1
clone_size: few
cdr3_nt: TGCGCCAGCAGCTGGACTAGCGGGGGCTTGAGGTACAATGAGCAGTTCTTC
cdr3_aa: CASSWTSGGLRYNEQFF

v_call: TRBV27
cdr3_length: 15
d_call: .
j_call: TRBJ2-6
clone_size: few
cdr3_nt: TGTGCCAGCAGTTTAGAGCTCTCTGGGGCCAACGTCCTGACTTTC
cdr3_aa: CASSLELSGANVLTF

v_call: TRBV29-1
cdr3_length: 12
d_call: .
j_call: TRBJ2-5
clone_size: .
cdr3_nt: TGCAGCGTTGACGTGGTGGAAGAGACCCAGTACTTC
cdr3_aa: CSVDVVEETQYF

v_call: TRBV7-9
cdr3_length: 16
d_call: .
j_call: TRBJ2-7
clone_size: .
cdr3_nt: TGTGCCAGCAGCTTAAGGACACCGGGGAATTCCTACGAGCAGTACTTC
cdr3_aa: CASSLRTPGNSYEQYF

v_call: TRBV11-1
cdr3_length: 12
d_call: .
j_call: TRBJ1-1
clone_size: few
cdr3_nt: TGTGCCAGCAGCTTAAGGAGCGGTGAAGCTTTCTTT
cdr3_aa: CASSLRSGEAFF

v_call: TRBV10-3
cdr3_length: 14
d_call: .
j_call: TRBJ2-3
clone_size: few
cdr3_nt: TGTGCCATCAAGGTAGCGGCTAGCACAGATACGCAGTATTTT
cdr3_aa: CAIKVAASTDTQYF

v_call: TRBV5-4
cdr3_length: 17
d_call: .
j_call: TRBJ2-1
clone_size: .
cdr3_nt: TGTGCCAGCAGCCCGATCTTGACAGGACGCTCCTACAATGAGCAGTTCTTC
cdr3_aa: CASSPILTGRSYNEQFF

v_call: TRBV6-5
cdr3_length: 15
d_call: .
j_call: TRBJ1-5
clone_size: few
cdr3_nt: TGTGCCAGCAGTTCCCGAGGGGCGCGTGCTCAGCCCCAGCATTTT
cdr3_aa: CASSSRGARAQPQHF

v_call: TRBV5-6
cdr3_length: 15
d_call: .
j_call: TRBJ2-3
clone_size: once
cdr3_nt: TGTGCCAGCAGCTTTCTTCCCTTGACCACAGATACGCAGTATTTT
cdr3_aa: CASSFLPLTTDTQYF

v_call: TRBV2
cdr3_length: 15
d_call: .
j_call: TRBJ2-5
clone_size: few
cdr3_nt: TGTGCCAGCACCTCTGGGGGGTTGGCCCAAGAGACCCAGTACTTC
cdr3_aa: CASTSGGLAQETQYF

v_call: TRBV15
cdr3_length: 14
d_call: .
j_call: TRBJ1-2
clone_size: .
cdr3_nt: TGTGCCACCAGCAGAGAGGGGTCGTACTATGGCTACACCTTC
cdr3_aa: CATSREGSYYGYTF

v_call: TRBV9
cdr3_length: 12
d_call: TRBD1
j_call: TRBJ2-1
clone_size: .
cdr3_nt: TGTGCCAGCAGCAAGACAGGGTATGAGCAGTTCTTC
cdr3_aa: CASSKTGYEQFF

v_call: TRBV9
cdr3_length: 15
d_call: TRBD2
j_call: TRBJ2-1
clone_size: .
cdr3_nt: TGTGCCAGCAGCTCGACTAGCGGGATCATAAATGAGCAGTTCTTC
cdr3_aa: CASSSTSGIINEQFF

v_call: TRBV7-7
cdr3_length: 17
d_call: TRBD2
j_call: TRBJ2-1
clone_size: .
cdr3_nt: TGTGCTAGCAGCGTTAGTCATCGGACTAGCGGATACAATGAGCAGTTCTTC
cdr3_aa: CASSVSHRTSGYNEQFF

v_call: TRBV30
cdr3_length: 14
d_call: .
j_call: TRBJ2-7
clone_size: .
cdr3_nt: TGTGCCTGGGTCAGGGGATCGGGCTCCTACGAGCAGTACTTC
cdr3_aa: CAWVRGSGSYEQYF

v_call: TRBV5-1
cdr3_length: 15
d_call: TRBD1
j_call: TRBJ1-1
clone_size: once
cdr3_nt: TGCGCCAGCAGCTTAATTGGGACAGGGGCCGTCCAAGCTTTCTTT
cdr3_aa: CASSLIGTGAVQAFF

v_call: TRBV4-2
cdr3_length: 19
d_call: .
j_call: TRBJ2-1
clone_size: few
cdr3_nt: TGTGCCAGCAGCCGCGAACTAATTACCTCAGGGAGCTCCTACAATGAGCAGTTCTTC
cdr3_aa: CASSRELITSGSSYNEQFF

v_call: TRBV30
cdr3_length: 16
d_call: TRBD2
j_call: TRBJ2-5
clone_size: few
cdr3_nt: TGTGCCTGGAGTGTACGGAAGCGGGGGGGCCTAGGGACCCAGTACTTC
cdr3_aa: CAWSVRKRGGLGTQYF

v_call: TRBV11-2
cdr3_length: 13
d_call: TRBD2
j_call: TRBJ2-1
clone_size: few
cdr3_nt: TGTGCCAGCCTAACTAGCGGTTACAATGAGCAGTTCTTC
cdr3_aa: CASLTSGYNEQFF

v_call: TRBV5-4
cdr3_length: 13
d_call: .
j_call: TRBJ1-1
clone_size: .
cdr3_nt: TGTGCCAGCAGCTTACCACAAAACACTGAAGCTTTCTTT
cdr3_aa: CASSLPQNTEAFF